This T cell receptor (beta chain) came from a study of blood T cell repertoires in COVID-19. Overall study context: The samples span acute and convalescent COVID-19 from the United States, Italy and Spain.

TCRdb's table, derived via immunoSEQ multiplex PCR, lists solely in-frame clones and lacks some. The sample holds 200,000 to 250,000 clones, over 80% seen once. The CDR3 loop spans 17 amino acids. Trimming at V came to 6 bases and at J to 7 bases, leaving 20 bases not matched to a gene. Germline-derived CDR1 and CDR2 are LNHDA and SQIVND (reference sequence). The V gene is TRBV19, the J gene TRBJ1-2, with 7 bases aligning to TRBD1. The sequenced material came from peripheral blood. The sequence came from a woman aged 55-70 years with active or convalescent COVID-19. This chain's CDR3 is CASRGQGTESLMGGYTF. The CDR3 DNA reads as TGTGCCAGTAGGGGACAAGGGACAGAAAGCCTAATGGGTGGCTACACCTTC.